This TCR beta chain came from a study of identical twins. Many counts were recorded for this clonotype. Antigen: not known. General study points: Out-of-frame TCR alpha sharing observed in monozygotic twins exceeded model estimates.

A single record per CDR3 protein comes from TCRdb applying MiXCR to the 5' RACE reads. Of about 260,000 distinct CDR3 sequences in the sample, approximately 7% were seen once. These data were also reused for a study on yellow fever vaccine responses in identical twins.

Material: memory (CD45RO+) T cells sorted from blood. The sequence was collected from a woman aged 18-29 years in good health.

The CDR3 nucleotides are TGTGCCAGCAGTGTCCGGGGCTACACCGGGGAGCTGTTTTTT. It encodes CASSVRGYTGELFF. The chain carries TRBV25-1 and TRBJ2-2; tentatively, D is TRBD1 or TRBD2 (5 bases each). The CDR3 contains 14 residues. Germline V CDR1 and CDR2: MGHDK, SYGVNS. Trimming removed 4 bases at V and 3 bases at J, with 9 bases between.